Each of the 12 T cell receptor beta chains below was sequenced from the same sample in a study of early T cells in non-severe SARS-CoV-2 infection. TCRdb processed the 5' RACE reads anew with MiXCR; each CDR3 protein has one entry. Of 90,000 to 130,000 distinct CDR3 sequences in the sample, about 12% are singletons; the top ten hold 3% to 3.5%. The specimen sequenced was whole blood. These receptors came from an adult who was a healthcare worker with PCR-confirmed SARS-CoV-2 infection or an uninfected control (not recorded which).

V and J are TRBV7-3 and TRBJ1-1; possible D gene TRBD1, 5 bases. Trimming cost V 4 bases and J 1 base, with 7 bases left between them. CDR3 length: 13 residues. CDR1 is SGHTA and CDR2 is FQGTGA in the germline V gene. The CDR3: CASSWDGNTEAFF. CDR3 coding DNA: TGTGCCAGCAGCTGGGACGGGAACACTGAAGCTTTCTTT.

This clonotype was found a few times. The CDR3 sequence is CASSQVVGWTEAFF. The CDR3 DNA reads TGTGCCAGCAGCCAAGTGGTCGGGTGGACTGAAGCTTTCTTT. V usage is TRBV14 and J usage is TRBJ1-1, with no clear D. The germline V and J ends were trimmed by 1 base and 5 bases, with 11 bases remaining between them. Germline V lookup: CDR1 SGHDN, CDR2 FVKESK. CDR3 length: 14 residues.

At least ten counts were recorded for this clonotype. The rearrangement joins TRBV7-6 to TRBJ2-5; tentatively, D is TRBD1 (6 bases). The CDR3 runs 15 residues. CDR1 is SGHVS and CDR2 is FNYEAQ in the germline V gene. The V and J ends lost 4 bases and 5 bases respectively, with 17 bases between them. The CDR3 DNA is TGTGCCAGCAGCTCACCACAGATCCAGGGGGAGACCCAGTACTTC. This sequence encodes CASSSPQIQGETQYF.

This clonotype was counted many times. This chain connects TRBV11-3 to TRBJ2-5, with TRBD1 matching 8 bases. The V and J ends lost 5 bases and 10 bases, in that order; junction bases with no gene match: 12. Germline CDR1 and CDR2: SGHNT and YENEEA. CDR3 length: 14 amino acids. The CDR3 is CASSRDRGKGIQYF. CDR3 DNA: TGTGCCAGCAGCCGCGACAGGGGCAAGGGTATCCAGTACTTC.

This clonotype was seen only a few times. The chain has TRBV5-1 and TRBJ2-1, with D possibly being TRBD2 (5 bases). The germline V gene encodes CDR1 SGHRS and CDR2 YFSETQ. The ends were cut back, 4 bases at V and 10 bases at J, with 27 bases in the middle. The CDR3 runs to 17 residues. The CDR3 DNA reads TGCGCCAGCAGCCCGGGTCAGAGGGCCACCGTCCTAGGGGAGCAGTTCTTC. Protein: CASSPGQRATVLGEQFF.

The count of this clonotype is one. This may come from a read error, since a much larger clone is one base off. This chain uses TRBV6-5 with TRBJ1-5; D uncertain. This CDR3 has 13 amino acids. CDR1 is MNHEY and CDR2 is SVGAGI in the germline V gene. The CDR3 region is CASSPYRDQPQDF. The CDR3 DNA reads TGTGCCAGCAGTCCCTACCGGGATCAGCCCCAGGATTTT.

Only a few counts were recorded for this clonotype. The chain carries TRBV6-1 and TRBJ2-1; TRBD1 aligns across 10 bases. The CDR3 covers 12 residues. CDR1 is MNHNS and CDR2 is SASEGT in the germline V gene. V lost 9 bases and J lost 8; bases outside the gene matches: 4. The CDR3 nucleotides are TGTGCCAGTGGGACAGGGGTGTATGAGCAGTTCTTC. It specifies CASGTGVYEQFF.

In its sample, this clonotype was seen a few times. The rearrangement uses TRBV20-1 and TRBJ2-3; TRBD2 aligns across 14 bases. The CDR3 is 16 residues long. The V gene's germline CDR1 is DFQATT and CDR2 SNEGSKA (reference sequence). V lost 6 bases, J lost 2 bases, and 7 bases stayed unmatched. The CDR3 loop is CSATGTSGGLTDTQYF. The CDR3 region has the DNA TGCAGTGCCACCGGGACTAGCGGGGGCCTCACAGATACGCAGTATTTT.

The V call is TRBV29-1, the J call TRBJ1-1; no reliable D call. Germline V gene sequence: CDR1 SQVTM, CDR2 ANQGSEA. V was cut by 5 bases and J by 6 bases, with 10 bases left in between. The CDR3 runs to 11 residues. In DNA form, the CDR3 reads TGCAGCGTTCGTTATGGGGCTGAAGCTTTCTTT. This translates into CSVRYGAEAFF.

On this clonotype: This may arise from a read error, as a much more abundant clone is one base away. In DNA form, the CDR3 reads TGTGCCAGCAACGCCTCGGACAGGGGCCACACCGGGGAGCTGTTTTTT. Protein: CASNASDRGHTGELFF. This chain connects TRBV11-3 to TRBJ2-2, with TRBD1 identical over 9 bases. This CDR3 has 16 amino acids. Germline CDR1 SGHNT, CDR2 YENEEA. The V gene end was trimmed by 7 bases and the J gene end by 3 bases; junction bases not matched to a gene: 9.

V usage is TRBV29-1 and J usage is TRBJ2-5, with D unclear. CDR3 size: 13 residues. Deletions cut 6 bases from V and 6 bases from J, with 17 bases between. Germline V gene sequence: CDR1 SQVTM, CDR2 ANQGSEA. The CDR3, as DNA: TGCAGCGTAGGCGGACCGGCTGAAAAGACCCAGTACTTC. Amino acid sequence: CSVGGPAEKTQYF.

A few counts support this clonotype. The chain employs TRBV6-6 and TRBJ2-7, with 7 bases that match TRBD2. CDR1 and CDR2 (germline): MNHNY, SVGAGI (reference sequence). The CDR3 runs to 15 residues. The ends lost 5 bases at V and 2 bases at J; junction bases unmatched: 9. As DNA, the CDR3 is TGTGCCAGCAGTCCGACCCCGGGACTAACCTACGAGCAGTACTTC. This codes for CASSPTPGLTYEQYF.